The clone carrying this T cell receptor beta chain was picked up many times. What it recognizes is unknown. TCRdb itself ran the RT-PCR reads through MiXCR, one entry per CDR3 protein. This table has some 300,000 distinct CDR3 sequences, over 20% appearing once. The entry originates in a study of response to subunit inactivated influenza vaccine. Overall study findings and caveats: Only a handful of new T cells, the authors suggested, are recruited with each seasonal influenza vaccination.

The CDR3 spans 14 residues. Germline assignment: CDR1 ENHRY and CDR2 SYGVKD. V was clipped by 3 bases and J by 7 bases, with 15 bases between them. The sequences come from PBMCs from blood, collected about 20 months after vaccination. This clonotype originated in a man between 50 and 75 years old who received an inactivated influenza vaccine. This chain uses TRBV10-3 with TRBJ1-1, with D unresolved. CDR3 nucleotide sequence: TGTGCCATCAGTGAACAAAGGGAGAGAGATGAAGCTTTCTTT. Protein product: CAISEQRERDEAFF.